Presented here are 16 T cell receptor beta chains from one specimen sequenced in a study of shared clonotypes between healthy human individuals (dated by TCRdb to the early 2020s). Receptor amplification or capture employed the immunoSEQ multiplex PCR assay. Drawn from immuneACCESS, this table holds only the in-frame rearrangements with V and J called that TCRdb kept. Clones are partly lost; checked studies trace under half to an unresolved V gene and leave the rest unexplained. Recorded for this sample are about 480,000 clones; about 79% of them occurred a single time. The ten most abundant clones make up about an eighth of the sample. Sequenced: PBMCs. These receptor sequences come from a woman between 40 and 55 years old in good health. Some clones in this sample may be carry-over from other donors' samples.

A few counts support this clone. The rearrangement joins TRBV6-5 to TRBJ1-2; 7 bases map to TRBD1. Germline V gene sequence: CDR1 MNHEY, CDR2 SVGAGI. The ends lost 7 bases at V and 7 bases at J; junction bases unmatched: 9. The CDR3 extends over 13 amino acids. The CDR3 loop reads CASKGGQEGGYTF. The CDR3 nucleotides are TGTGCCAGCAAAGGCGGACAGGAGGGTGGCTACACCTTC.

V usage is TRBV6-5 and J usage is TRBJ2-2; D is unclear. The V gene's germline CDR1 is MNHEY and CDR2 SVGAGI. Trimming pared 1 base from V and 0 bases from J, leaving 9 bases between. The CDR3 length is 16 residues. The CDR3: CASSYFINSNTGELFF. DNA of the CDR3: TGTGCCAGCAGTTACTTTATTAACTCGAACACCGGGGAGCTGTTTTTT.

This chain uses TRBV18 with TRBJ1-5; D unresolved. Trimming took off 5 bases at V and 3 bases at J, with 8 bases between the two ends. The CDR3 is made up of 13 amino acids. Looked up from germline, CDR1 is KGHSH and CDR2 is LQKENI. The CDR3 DNA is TGTGCCAGCTCATCACGAGACAATCAGCCCCAGCATTTT. Translating it yields CASSSRDNQPQHF.

The chain carries TRBV15 and TRBJ1-5; 11 nucleotides match TRBD1. The CDR3 runs 17 residues. From germline, CDR1 is LNHNV and CDR2 YYDKDF (reference sequence). The V segment lost 0 bases and the J segment 7 bases; nucleotides outside the gene matches: 8. The CDR3 loop is CATSRDHWTGGVQPQHF. In DNA, the CDR3 is TGTGCCACCAGCAGAGATCATTGGACAGGGGGCGTGCAGCCCCAGCATTTT.

V gene TRBV7-9 combines with J gene TRBJ1-4; D remains ambiguous. The CDR3 runs 12 residues. Trimming shortened V by 4 bases and J by 7 bases, and 7 bases separated the two germline ends. Germline lookup yields CDR1 SEHNR and CDR2 FQNEAQ (reference sequence). CDR3 nucleotides: TGTGCCAGCAGCTCAGGAAGTGAAAAACTGTTTTTT. Translating gives CASSSGSEKLFF.

V is TRBV7-9 and J is TRBJ1-1; D possibly corresponds to TRBD1 (5 bases). There are 15 residues in the CDR3. The germline V gene has CDR1 SEHNR and CDR2 FQNEAQ (reference sequence). V was trimmed by 4 bases and J by 2 bases, leaving 14 bases between them. The CDR3 DNA reads as TGTGCCAGCAGCTGGGGTTCAGGGATAAACACTGAAGCTTTCTTT. Its translation is CASSWGSGINTEAFF.

This chain uses TRBV11-2 with TRBJ1-1; D might be TRBD1 (6 bases). The CDR3 covers 14 residues. V lost 2 bases to trimming and J lost 10 bases, with 17 bases between them. Germline assignment: CDR1 SGHAT and CDR2 FQNNGV. The CDR3 reads CASSLSRGRDRAFF. The CDR3 DNA follows: TGTGCCAGCAGCTTATCAAGGGGGAGGGATCGAGCTTTCTTT. Looking up the rest from reference TRBV11-2 and TRBJ1-1 gives the full variable domain: EAGVAQSPRYKIIEKRQSVAFWCNPISGHATLYWYQQILGQGPKLLIQFQNNGVVDDSQLPKDRFSAERLKGVDSTLKIQPAKLEDSAVYLCASSLSRGRDRAFFGQGTRLTVV.

The rearrangement joins TRBV27 to TRBJ2-1; D is undetermined. This CDR3 is built from 14 residues. The V gene's germline CDR1 is MNHEY and CDR2 SMNVEV (reference sequence). Trimming shortened V by 2 bases and J by 5 bases, and 10 bases separated the two germline ends. The CDR3 here is CASSLGWWDNEQFF. CDR3 bases: TGTGCCAGCAGTTTAGGTTGGTGGGACAATGAGCAGTTCTTC.

This chain links TRBV28 with TRBJ2-2; 12 bases map to TRBD2. The CDR3 covers 16 residues. Germline CDR1 and CDR2: MDHEN and SYDVKM. V trimming: 6 bases; J trimming: 7 bases; junction bases outside the gene matches: 9. CDR3 residues: CASRRLAGGPSGELFF. The CDR3 region has the DNA TGTGCCAGCAGGCGGCTAGCGGGAGGGCCAAGCGGGGAGCTGTTTTTT.

This sequence joins TRBV7-9 and TRBJ2-1; D is uncertain. The CDR3 is made up of 14 amino acids. Germline V gene lookup returns CDR1 SEHNR and CDR2 FQNEAQ (reference sequence). Trimming left V 1 base short and J 0 bases short, with 4 bases between. CDR3: CASSLGVSYNEQFF. Here the CDR3 DNA reads TGTGCCAGCAGCTTAGGTGTCTCCTACAATGAGCAGTTCTTC.

The chain uses TRBV27 and TRBJ2-3; D is unclear. The germline V and J ends were trimmed by 2 bases and 4 bases, with 13 bases remaining between them. Germline loops: CDR1 MNHEY, CDR2 SMNVEV (reference sequence). The CDR3 loop spans 15 amino acids. The CDR3 sequence: CASSLRLYVPDTQYF. The CDR3 DNA reads as TGTGCCAGCAGTTTAAGGCTATATGTCCCAGATACGCAGTATTTT.

The J gene is TRBJ1-2, the V gene TRBV27, with a tentative D call TRBD1 (6 bases). Trimming left V 4 bases short and J 3 bases short, with 12 bases between. CDR1 and CDR2 from the germline V gene are MNHEY and SMNVEV (reference sequence). The CDR3 runs to 14 residues. The CDR3 nucleotides read TGTGCCAGCAGTTCCCAGGGGACCTACTATGGCTACACCTTC. Encoded protein: CASSSQGTYYGYTF.

The chain carries TRBV5-4 and TRBJ2-5; D is tentatively TRBD1 or TRBD2 (6 bases each). This CDR3 spans 14 amino acids. V was trimmed by 0 bases and J by 2 bases, leaving 8 bases between them. Looked up from germline, CDR1 is SGHNT and CDR2 is YYREEE (reference sequence). Here the CDR3 reads CASSLAGAQETQYF. DNA of the CDR3: TGTGCCAGCAGCTTGGCGGGGGCTCAAGAGACCCAGTACTTC.

V and J are TRBV28 and TRBJ2-5; D remains unclear. V lost 3 bases, J lost 7 bases, and 9 bases lay in between. Germline V CDR1 and CDR2: MDHEN, SYDVKM. The length of the CDR3 is 12 residues. CDR3 region: CASSLSEWTQYF. In nucleotides, the CDR3 is TGTGCCAGCAGTTTGTCCGAATGGACCCAGTACTTC.

This clone was found a few times. The chain employs TRBV7-9 and TRBJ1-2; D is undetermined. The germline gives CDR1 SEHNR, CDR2 FQNEAQ (reference sequence). Deletions cut 7 bases from V and 2 bases from J, with 5 bases between. This CDR3 comprises 11 residues. The CDR3 region is CASTANYGYTF. CDR3 DNA sequence: TGTGCCAGCACGGCGAACTATGGCTACACCTTC.

This clone was recorded only once. The rearrangement uses TRBV9 and TRBJ2-1, with TRBD2 matching over 8 bases. V shed 3 bases, J shed 5 bases, and the junction held 7 bases outside the gene matches. The CDR3 has 15 amino acids. The V gene's germline CDR1 is SGDLS and CDR2 YYNGEE. The CDR3 is CASSAATSGNNEQFF. In DNA form, the CDR3 reads TGTGCCAGCAGCGCCGCAACTAGCGGAAACAATGAGCAGTTCTTC.